A single sample is the source of the 31 T cell receptor beta chains below, sequenced in a study of blood T cell repertoires in COVID-19. This table comes from immunoSEQ multiplex PCR, and its TCRdb copy is limited to in-frame clones, with some not included. In the table there are over 200,000 clones, around 85% of which are singletons. The sample was peripheral blood. Source of these receptors: a human donor in a cohort sampled during active COVID-19.

The rearrangement links TRBV4-1 to TRBJ1-2; 7 bases are shared with TRBD1. Trimming at V came to 1 base and at J to 3 bases, leaving 5 bases not matched to a gene. Germline CDR1 MGHRA, CDR2 YSYEKL. The CDR3 extends over 15 amino acids. CDR3 DNA: TGCGCCAGCAGCCAAGTACCAGGGGGAGACTATGGCTACACCTTC. This codes for CASSQVPGGDYGYTF.

This clone was observed a few times. V and J are TRBV27 and TRBJ1-1, with D hard to call. Per germline, CDR1 MNHEY and CDR2 SMNVEV (reference sequence). The CDR3 spans 13 residues. V lost 3 bases, J lost 7 bases, and 12 bases lay in between. The CDR3 DNA reads as TGTGCCAGCAGTTTCCGGGGTATTAATGAAGCTTTCTTT. It encodes CASSFRGINEAFF.

The V and J genes are TRBV29-1 and TRBJ2-1; 14 nucleotides line up with TRBD2. The CDR3 is made up of 14 amino acids. The ends lost 5 bases at V and 7 bases at J; junction bases unmatched: 4. CDR1 SQVTM and CDR2 ANQGSEA come from the germline V gene. The CDR3 sequence: CSVRLAGGPNEQFF. In nucleotides, the CDR3 is TGCAGCGTTAGACTAGCGGGAGGGCCAAATGAGCAGTTCTTC.

V gene TRBV18 combines with J gene TRBJ2-7; 8 nucleotides agree with TRBD1. J lost 0 bases, V lost 6 bases, and 7 bases had no gene match. CDR3 size: 15 residues. Germline V gives CDR1 KGHSH, CDR2 LQKENI. The CDR3 DNA reads TGTGCCAGCTCCGAGGACAGGGTCCCCTCCTACGAGCAGTACTTC. It specifies CASSEDRVPSYEQYF.

V is TRBV27 and J is TRBJ2-7; 7 nucleotides match TRBD1. V lost 6 bases, J lost 3 bases, and 14 bases stayed unmatched. Looked up from germline, CDR1 is MNHEY and CDR2 is SMNVEV (reference sequence). The CDR3 spans 16 residues. CDR3 bases: TGTGCCAGCAGCTTAAGGATGACAGGGCCCAGCTACGAGCAGTACTTC. This translates into CASSLRMTGPSYEQYF.

In its sample, this clone was seen a few times. The chain combines TRBV28 with TRBJ1-1; 8 nucleotides match TRBD1. The CDR3 sequence is 14 residues long. Germline-derived CDR1 and CDR2 are MDHEN and SYDVKM. V lost 8 bases and J lost 4; bases outside the gene matches: 9. CDR3 sequence (DNA): TGTGCCAGCTGCCGGACAGGGAGGGCCACTGAAGCTTTCTTT. It translates to CASCRTGRATEAFF.

The chain employs TRBV10-3 and TRBJ1-5, with D perhaps TRBD1 (5 bases). Germline CDR1 ENHRY, CDR2 SYGVKD. V was clipped by 2 bases and J by 7 bases, with 6 bases between them. The CDR3 totals 12 residues. CDR3 loop: CAISERGQPQHF. Written as DNA, the CDR3 is TGTGCCATCAGTGAGAGGGGCCAGCCCCAGCATTTT.

This clone was detected only once. Here the CDR3 DNA reads TGTGCCAGCAGCTCGGGCTACGAGCAGTACTTC. It translates to CASSSGYEQYF. The chain combines TRBV11-3 with TRBJ2-7; D not certain. CDR3 length: 11 residues. Between the trimmed V and J ends, which lost 4 bases and 3 bases, there was a span of 4 bases. Germline CDR1 and CDR2: SGHNT and YENEEA. Full variable domain (remainder filled in from reference TRBV11-3 and TRBJ2-7): EAGVVQSPRYKIIEKKQPVAFWCNPISGHNTLYWYLQNLGQGPELLIRYENEEAVDDSQLPKDRFSAERLKGVDSTLKIQPAELGDSAVYLCASSSGYEQYFGPGTRLTVT.

V gene TRBV4-1 combines with J gene TRBJ1-2; 10 nucleotides match TRBD1. There are 17 residues in the CDR3. CDR1 MGHRA and CDR2 YSYEKL come from the germline V gene. The V and J ends lost 4 bases and 8 bases, in that order; junction bases with no gene match: 16. CDR3 in amino acids: CASSPVGGTGVVKGYTF. The CDR3 region has the DNA TGCGCCAGCAGCCCTGTAGGAGGGACAGGGGTGGTGAAAGGCTACACCTTC.

Concerning this clone itself: This specimen includes other DNA sequences encoding the same CDR3. The chain employs TRBV28 and TRBJ1-2; 9 bases fit TRBD1. Per the germline V gene, CDR1 is MDHEN and CDR2 is SYDVKM. Germline trimming cut 6 bases from V and 6 bases from J; bases unmatched to any gene: 2. This CDR3 is 12 amino acids long. The CDR3 loop is CASSRTGDGYTF. The CDR3 coding sequence is TGTGCCAGCAGCAGGACAGGGGATGGCTACACCTTC.

V usage is TRBV7-2 and J usage is TRBJ2-7, with 14 bases fitting TRBD2. The CDR3 is 16 amino acids. The junction had 6 bases not matched to a gene; V was cut back by 0 bases and J by 8 bases. CDR1 is SGHTA and CDR2 is FQGNSA in the germline V gene. The CDR3 loop is CASSLAVGLAGDKQYF. The CDR3 nucleotides are TGTGCCAGCAGCTTAGCCGTGGGACTAGCGGGAGATAAGCAGTACTTC.

This rearrangement joins TRBV28 to TRBJ1-6; TRBD1 matches 8 bases. This CDR3 has 14 residues. V shed 7 bases, J shed 10 bases, and the junction held 9 bases outside the gene matches. Germline loops: CDR1 MDHEN, CDR2 SYDVKM. DNA for the CDR3: TGTGCCAGCATCATAGGACAGGGACGATCACCCCTCCACTTT. Amino acids: CASIIGQGRSPLHF.

There are a few counts of this clone. The J gene is TRBJ1-6, the V gene TRBV7-3; 9 bases are a match to TRBD1. The trim removed 3 bases at V and 0 bases at J, leaving 3 bases unmatched. This CDR3 has 17 amino acids. CDR1 and CDR2 (germline): SGHTA, FQGTGA. In nucleotides, the CDR3 is TGTGCCAGCAGCTTGACAGGGGGGATCTCCTATAATTCACCCCTCCACTTT. Protein sequence: CASSLTGGISYNSPLHF.

Only a few counts were recorded for this clone. The J gene is TRBJ2-7, the V gene TRBV7-2, with 11 positions matching TRBD2. V lost 3 bases and J lost 11; bases outside the gene matches: 9. CDR1 SGHTA and CDR2 FQGNSA come from the germline V gene. This CDR3 region has 14 residues. For the CDR3, the DNA is TGTGCCAGCAGCTTCACTAGCGGGAGTTTGGCAGAGTACTTC. Protein sequence: CASSFTSGSLAEYF.

The chain carries TRBV24-1 and TRBJ2-7; D is undetermined. V was clipped by 4 bases and J by 2 bases, with 17 bases between them. Germline V gene lookup returns CDR1 KGHDR and CDR2 SFDVKD. CDR3 length equals 16 residues. CDR3 nucleotide sequence: TGTGCCACCAGTGACCCGGCGGAAGAAAAGCCCTACGAGCAGTACTTC. Encoded protein: CATSDPAEEKPYEQYF.

This chain connects TRBV7-9 to TRBJ1-1; D perhaps matches TRBD1 (6 bases). Germline lookup yields CDR1 SEHNR and CDR2 FQNEAQ (reference sequence). V was cut by 1 base and J by 4 bases, with 7 bases left in between. The CDR3 length is 13 residues. In DNA form, the CDR3 reads TGTGCCAGCAGCTTAGACAGGGCCACTGAAGCTTTCTTT. Its translation is CASSLDRATEAFF.

J is TRBJ2-7 and V is TRBV14; D gene uncertain. CDR3 size: 14 residues. CDR1 is SGHDN, CDR2 FVKESK, per germline. V was trimmed by 2 bases and J by 1 base, leaving 9 bases between them. The chain's CDR3 is CASSQNMVSYEQYF. The CDR3 nucleotides read TGTGCCAGCAGCCAAAACATGGTATCCTACGAGCAGTACTTC.

This clone is a singleton in its sample. The genes are TRBV7-9 and TRBJ2-1, with 8 bases aligning to TRBD2. The CDR3 contains 16 residues. Germline assignment: CDR1 SEHNR and CDR2 FQNEAQ (reference sequence). The V gene end was trimmed by 11 bases and the J gene end by 9 bases; junction bases not matched to a gene: 21. This chain's CDR3 is CASSPPTSGRSGEQFF. CDR3 DNA sequence: TGTGCCTCCTCGCCACCGACGAGCGGGAGAAGTGGTGAGCAGTTCTTC.

The chain links TRBV30 to TRBJ2-7, with a possible D match to TRBD1 (5 bases). This CDR3 is 12 amino acids long. Deletions cut 4 bases from V and 0 bases from J, with 7 bases between. Germline assignment: CDR1 GTSNPN and CDR2 SVGIG (reference sequence). The CDR3, as DNA: TGTGCCTGGACCCAGGGCTCCTACGAGCAGTACTTC. Translation: CAWTQGSYEQYF. The whole variable domain, filled in from reference TRBV30 and TRBJ2-7, reads SQTIHQWPATLVQPVGSPLSLECTVEGTSNPNLYWYRQAAGRGLQLLFYSVGIGQISSEVPQNLSASRPQDRQFILSSKKLLLSDSGFYLCAWTQGSYEQYFGPGTRLTVT.

As concerns this clone: This specimen includes other DNA sequences encoding the same CDR3. The rearrangement links TRBV5-1 to TRBJ2-3; D is possibly TRBD2 (5 bases). The CDR3 spans 13 residues. V was shortened by 2 bases and J by 5 bases, with 9 bases between the two germline ends. CDR1 is SGHRS, CDR2 YFSETQ, per germline. In DNA, the CDR3 is TGCGCCAGCAGCTTCGGCAGCGGAGATACGCAGTATTTT. It translates to CASSFGSGDTQYF.

This clone was counted only a few times. V gene TRBV6-5 combines with J gene TRBJ1-5; 8 bases map to TRBD1. Germline CDR1 and CDR2: MNHEY and SVGAGI. CDR3 length: 13 residues. J was trimmed by 5 bases and V by 5 bases; bases with no gene match: 2. In nucleotides, the CDR3 is TGTGCCAGCAGTCAGGGGGCCTATCAGCCCCAGCATTTT. Its protein is CASSQGAYQPQHF.

This clone was counted between two and nine times. The chain uses TRBV3-1 (or the pseudogene TRBV3-2) and TRBJ2-7; unclear D gene. Germline CDR1 and CDR2: LGHDT and YNNKEL (reference sequence). Between the trimmed V and J ends, which lost 4 bases and 3 bases, there was a span of 7 bases. The CDR3 consists of 12 residues. The CDR3 here is CASSPNYYEQYF. Here the CDR3 DNA reads TGTGCCAGCAGCCCCAACTACTACGAGCAGTACTTC.

The chain carries TRBV27 and TRBJ1-6; D uncertain. This CDR3 spans 15 amino acids. CDR1 and CDR2 (germline): MNHEY, SMNVEV (reference sequence). The V and J ends lost 0 bases and 9 bases respectively, with 12 bases between them. CDR3 sequence (DNA): TGTGCCAGCAGTTTATCGACTGCGAGCAGTTCACCCCTCCACTTT. It specifies CASSLSTASSSPLHF.

In its sample, this clone was seen once. This chain connects TRBV27 to TRBJ2-1, with 9 positions matching TRBD2. The CDR3 runs 17 residues. Germline-derived CDR1 and CDR2 are MNHEY and SMNVEV (reference sequence). V trimming: 5 bases; J trimming: 3 bases; junction bases outside the gene matches: 11. The CDR3 here is CASSPSPLAGNYNEQFF. The CDR3 coding sequence is TGTGCCAGCAGTCCATCCCCTCTAGCGGGAAACTACAATGAGCAGTTCTTC.

This chain links TRBV5-1 with TRBJ2-7; TRBD2 is a possible D gene (5 bases). This CDR3 is 13 amino acids long. V lost 2 bases and J lost 6, with 12 bases in between. Germline V gene lookup returns CDR1 SGHRS and CDR2 YFSETQ. Here the CDR3 DNA reads TGCGCCAGCAGCTTTCGGCGGGCGTCCGAGCAGTACTTC. The encoded protein is CASSFRRASEQYF. Supplemented by reference TRBV5-1 and TRBJ2-7, the full variable domain reads KAGVTQTPRYLIKTRGQQVTLSCSPISGHRSVSWYQQTPGQGLQFLFEYFSETQRNKGNFPGRFSGRQFSNSRSEMNVSTLELGDSALYLCASSFRRASEQYFGPGTRLTVT.

The V call is TRBV28, the J call TRBJ1-6; D unclear. Trimming stripped 6 bases from V and 4 bases from J, with 13 bases between. Germline loops: CDR1 MDHEN, CDR2 SYDVKM. CDR3 length: 15 amino acids. The CDR3 sequence: CASRSLSAYNSPLHF. CDR3 bases: TGTGCCAGCAGGTCTCTGTCAGCGTATAATTCACCCCTCCACTTT.

The chain combines TRBV21-1 with TRBJ1-2. TRBV21-1 constitutes a pseudogene. The length of the CDR3 is 16 residues. DNA of the CDR3: TGTGCCAGCAGCAATCCGATAGTCCGCCGAAACTATGGCTACACCTTC. This translates into CASSNPIVRRNYGYTF.

The V and J genes are TRBV5-1 and TRBJ2-3; perhaps TRBD2 as D (6 bases). The CDR3 loop spans 14 amino acids. Germline CDR1 reads SGHRS; CDR2 reads YFSETQ. With 3 bases removed from V and 1 base from J, the gap between germline ends came to 9 bases. The CDR3 loop reads CASSSIAGTDTQYF. The CDR3 DNA follows: TGCGCCAGCAGCTCGATAGCGGGCACAGATACGCAGTATTTT.

CDR3 protein: CATSRRGSGANVLTF. DNA for the CDR3: TGTGCCACCAGCAGGAGAGGCTCTGGGGCCAACGTCCTGACTTTC. The chain combines TRBV15 with TRBJ2-6; D not certain. Trimming removed 3 bases at V and 0 bases at J, with 6 bases between. The CDR3 is 15 residues long. Germline V lookup: CDR1 LNHNV, CDR2 YYDKDF (reference sequence).

V usage is TRBV7-2 and J usage is TRBJ2-3, with a tentative D call TRBD2 (6 bases). V dropped 1 base and J dropped 6 bases, with 11 bases sitting between them. Germline V gives CDR1 SGHTA, CDR2 FQGNSA. The CDR3 runs 14 residues. The CDR3 DNA reads TGTGCCAGCAGCTTAGGCGGAGGGCCGGATACGCAGTATTTT. Translating it yields CASSLGGGPDTQYF.

This clone was counted only a few times. V is TRBV6-5 and J is TRBJ1-1; possibly TRBD1 for D (5 bases). The CDR3 runs 14 residues. Germline-derived CDR1 and CDR2 are MNHEY and SVGAGI. The germline V and J ends were trimmed by 5 bases and 3 bases, with 13 bases remaining between them. The CDR3 bases are TGTGCCAGCAGTAGAGCTGACAGATACACTGAAGCTTTCTTT. Its translation: CASSRADRYTEAFF.